This T cell receptor beta chain derives from a study of T-cell memory formation after mild COVID-19. The length of the CDR3 is 13 residues. Looked up from germline, CDR1 is MNHEY and CDR2 is SMNVEV (reference sequence). Trimming took 8 bases from V and 3 from J, leaving 13 bases between them. TCRdb passed the 5' RACE reads through MiXCR, listing each CDR3 protein once. The data contain around 110,000 distinct CDR3 sequences, about a sixth of them singletons. The sequence came from an adult woman who had mild COVID-19 (a few samples of this study predate the infection). Cell type and time point are not known. The sample taken for sequencing was PBMCs or a T cell subset sorted from them (not recorded which). The chain is built from TRBV27 and TRBJ1-1; D is perhaps TRBD1 (5 bases). CDR3 coding DNA: TGTGCCAGCGGACAAGGGTCCCACACTGAAGCTTTCTTT. This translates into CASGQGSHTEAFF.